A selection of T cell receptor beta chains follows, all from one sample in a study of T-cell reconstitution after alpha-beta-depleted transplantation in children. TCRdb redid the calling of the PCR reads with MiXCR, one entry per CDR3 protein. The table records roughly 420,000 distinct CDR3 sequences, around 16% of them present only once. The sequencing used PBMCs, mostly from graft donor cells, collected 360 days after TCRalphabeta/CD19-depleted stem cell transplant. All receptors come from a boy younger than two who had a stem cell transplant for Wiskott-Aldrich syndrome, so the T cells may come from the graft donor. The CDR3 runs from the conserved cysteine through the conserved F or W. A D gene is named only where the DNA matches it firmly. Clone size appears in some rows only: once, few, many, or a class for an expanded clone.

CDR3 length,clone size,V gene,D gene,J gene,CDR3 DNA,CDR3 protein
18,few,TRBV12-3/TRBV12-4,TRBD2,TRBJ2-2,TGTGCCAGCAGTGGGGTTAGGACTAGCGGGCGAGGCACCGGGGAGCTGTTTTTT,CASSGVRTSGRGTGELFF
11,-,TRBV12-3/TRBV12-4,-,TRBJ1-1,TGTGCCAGCATCATGAACACTGAAGATTTCTTT,CASIMNTEDFF
15,many,TRBV28,-,TRBJ1-6,TGTGCCAGCAGTTTATACGTGGGGGTTAATTCACCCCTCCACTTT,CASSLYVGVNSPLHF
11,-,TRBV7-9,-,TRBJ2-7,TGTGCCAGCACCTCAAGCTACGAGCAGTACTTC,CASTSSYEQYF
16,-,TRBV7-2,-,TRBJ2-1,TGTGCCAGCAGCCCCCGACCCGCGGGGCGCTACAATGAGCAGTTCTTC,CASSPRPAGRYNEQFF
13,few,TRBV5-1,-,TRBJ1-1,TGCGCCAGCAGCTTGTTGGCGAACACTGAAGCTTTCTTT,CASSLLANTEAFF
13,-,TRBV10-3,TRBD1,TRBJ2-1,TGTGCCATCGCCCAGGGGGCAAACAATGAGCAGTTCTTC,CAIAQGANNEQFF
13,-,TRBV20-1,-,TRBJ2-2,TGCAGTGGGCTAGCTGTGAACACCGGGGAGCTGTTTTTT,CSGLAVNTGELFF
18,-,TRBV7-8,-,TRBJ2-5,TGTGCCAGCAGCTTCTCCCCCTCAGAGTTGTACATCCAAGAGACCCGGTACTTC,CASSFSPSELYIQETRYF
12,-,TRBV20-1,-,TRBJ2-1,TGCAGTGCTAGGCGCCTCCACAATGAGCAGTTCTTC,CSARRLHNEQFF
16,few,TRBV5-1,-,TRBJ1-2,TGCGCCAGCAGCTTGGGCCCCACGGGACGGAACTATGGCTACACCTTC,CASSLGPTGRNYGYTF
15,few,TRBV27,-,TRBJ2-7,TGTGCCAGCAGTCTCAGGGGAGGGATTACTTACGAGCAGTACTTC,CASSLRGGITYEQYF
15,few,TRBV12-3/TRBV12-4,-,TRBJ1-5,TGTGCCAGCAGGTTAGGGGGGGCTACGCATCAGCCCCAGCATTTT,CASRLGGATHQPQHF
15,-,TRBV27,-,TRBJ2-7,TGTGCCAGCAGCGAACAGGGAAAAGAAAGCTACGAGCAGTACTTC,CASSEQGKESYEQYF
10,few,TRBV20-1,-,TRBJ2-1,TGCAGTGCTTTTTACAATGAGCAGTTCTTC,CSAFYNEQFF
15,few,TRBV5-1,-,TRBJ2-7,TGCGCCAGCAGCTTGGTCGGGTTAGGGGCCTACGAGCAGTACTTC,CASSLVGLGAYEQYF
12,-,TRBV7-6,-,TRBJ2-5,TGTGCCAGCAGCTTAGCAGATATGACCCAGTACTTC,CASSLADMTQYF
12,-,TRBV28,-,TRBJ1-4,TGTGCCAGTGAAACTCGTAGTGAAAAACTGTTTTTT,CASETRSEKLFF
15,-,TRBV28,-,TRBJ2-2,TGTGCCAGCAGTTTATGGGTAGGAGGCGGCGGGGAGCTGTTTTTT,CASSLWVGGGGELFF
19,few,TRBV4-2,TRBD2,TRBJ2-1,TGTGCCAGCAGCCAAGATCCCCTAGCGGGAGGCAGCTCCTACAATGAGCAGTTCTTC,CASSQDPLAGGSSYNEQFF
14,-,TRBV18,-,TRBJ1-6,TGTGCCAGCTCAGGGGAAGGGCGCAATTCACCCCTCCACTTT,CASSGEGRNSPLHF
16,-,TRBV2,TRBD2,TRBJ2-3,TGTGCCAGCAGTGTGGAGACTAGCGGGGTTACAGATACGCAGTATTTT,CASSVETSGVTDTQYF
13,-,TRBV7-2,-,TRBJ2-7,TGTGCCAGCAGCTTCGCCATCTCCTACGAGCAGTACTTC,CASSFAISYEQYF
15,few,TRBV20-1,-,TRBJ2-5,TGCAGTGCTAGAGAGCCCGGCAGCCTCGAAGAGACCCAGTACTTC,CSAREPGSLEETQYF
17,few,TRBV20-1,-,TRBJ2-4,TGCAGTGCTAGAGATGGGCAGCGGACTATAGCCAAAAACATTCAGTACTTC,CSARDGQRTIAKNIQYF
14,few,TRBV5-1,-,TRBJ2-3,TGCGCCAGCAGCCGGTCGGAGGGGACAGATACGCAGTATTTT,CASSRSEGTDTQYF
15,few,TRBV7-9,TRBD2,TRBJ2-5,TGTGCCAGCAGCCCCTGGCTAGCGGGAGTGGAGACCCAGTACTTC,CASSPWLAGVETQYF
13,-,TRBV10-3,-,TRBJ2-7,TGTGCCATCAGCCTCTATTTCTCCTACGAGCAGTACTTC,CAISLYFSYEQYF
15,few,TRBV12-3/TRBV12-4,TRBD1,TRBJ1-2,TGTGCCAGCAGTTCCCGACAGGGTAGGGACTATGGCTACACCTTC,CASSSRQGRDYGYTF
16,few,TRBV28,-,TRBJ2-1,TGTGCCAGCAGTTTATGGACGACGGGGAACTACAATGAGCAGTTCTTC,CASSLWTTGNYNEQFF
15,-,TRBV24-1,TRBD1,TRBJ2-1,TGTGCCACCAGTGACTGGGACAGGGAATACAATGAGCAGTTCTTC,CATSDWDREYNEQFF
15,-,TRBV19,TRBD2,TRBJ2-3,TGTGCCAGTAGCCTCGGACTAGCGAAGACAGATACGCAGTATTTT,CASSLGLAKTDTQYF
14,few,TRBV12-3/TRBV12-4,TRBD1,TRBJ2-7,TGTGCCAGCAGCCTTACGACAGGGCCGAACGAGCAGTACTTC,CASSLTTGPNEQYF
15,-,TRBV21-1,-,TRBJ2-7,TGTGCCAGCAGAAAGAGCAGGGCGGGAGCCTACGAGCAGTACTTC,CASRKSRAGAYEQYF
14,-,TRBV12-3/TRBV12-4,TRBD1,TRBJ2-5,TGTGCCAGCAGTGAGGGGGCCTCACAAGAGACCCAGTACTTC,CASSEGASQETQYF
15,few,TRBV9,TRBD1,TRBJ2-1,TGTGCCAGCAGCTTGGGGACAGGGCAATACAATGAGCAGTTCTTC,CASSLGTGQYNEQFF
13,few,TRBV12-3/TRBV12-4,-,TRBJ2-4,TGTGCCAGCAGCCCTGGGCTAGGGAGGATTCAGTACTTC,CASSPGLGRIQYF
16,few,TRBV4-1,TRBD1,TRBJ1-2,TGCGCCAGCAGCCAAGCCCTCCGAGGACAGGCCGGGGGCTACACCTTC,CASSQALRGQAGGYTF
16,-,TRBV12-3/TRBV12-4,TRBD2,TRBJ2-7,TGTGCCAGCAGTTCTCAAGAGGCGGGAGCTCGCTACCAGCAGTACTTC,CASSSQEAGARYQQYF
15,-,TRBV7-2,TRBD2,TRBJ2-1,TGTGCCAGCAGTCGGACTAGCGGGAGGCGGAATGAGCAGTTCTTC,CASSRTSGRRNEQFF
15,few,TRBV20-1,TRBD1,TRBJ1-6,TGCAGTGCTAGGAGGACAGGCGTGGGCGATTCACCCCTCCACTTT,CSARRTGVGDSPLHF
15,-,TRBV10-3,TRBD2,TRBJ2-1,TGTGCCATCAGTGAGTTCGGAACTAGCGGCAATGAGCAGTTCTTC,CAISEFGTSGNEQFF
12,-,TRBV20-1,-,TRBJ2-7,TGCAGTGCTATATCGGTTACCTACGAGCAGTACTTC,CSAISVTYEQYF
14,-,TRBV19,-,TRBJ1-5,TGTGCCAGTAGTATCCAGGCTAGCAATCAGCCCCAGCATTTT,CASSIQASNQPQHF
13,-,TRBV6-1,-,TRBJ2-1,TGTGCCAGCAGACGACCTGGAAGCGGGGAGCAGTTCTTC,CASRRPGSGEQFF